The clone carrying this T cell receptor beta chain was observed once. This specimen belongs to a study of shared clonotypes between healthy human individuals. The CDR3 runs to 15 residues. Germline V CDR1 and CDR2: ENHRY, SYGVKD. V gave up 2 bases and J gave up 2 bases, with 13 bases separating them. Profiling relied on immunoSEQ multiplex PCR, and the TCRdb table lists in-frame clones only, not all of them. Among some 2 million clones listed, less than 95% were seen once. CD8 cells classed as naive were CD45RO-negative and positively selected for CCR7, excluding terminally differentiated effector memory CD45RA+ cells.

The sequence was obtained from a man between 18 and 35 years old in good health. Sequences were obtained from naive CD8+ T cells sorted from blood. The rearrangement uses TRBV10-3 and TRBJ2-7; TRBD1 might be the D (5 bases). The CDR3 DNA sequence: TGTGCCATCAGTGAGAATGACAGACTCCCCTACGAGCAGTACTTC. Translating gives CAISENDRLPYEQYF.